This T cell receptor beta chain was recorded in a study of cytomegalovirus exposure and HLA in healthy donors. Study information: Earlier findings included approximately 120 million unique TCR beta sequences obtained from roughly 200 million T cells.

The CDR3 contains 15 residues. Germline V gives CDR1 MNHNS, CDR2 SASEGT. V lost 7 bases, J lost 5 bases, and 9 bases stayed unmatched. Study results and limitations: DRB1 showed the most TCR associations and HLA-C the fewest in a later analysis, as rates varied by HLA locus. Among the most significant clusters, several appeared linked to common viral pathogens in a later analysis.

For this clone: The target antigen is unknown.

PCR was performed using 60 Vbeta and 13 Jbeta primers. Clones were read by immunoSEQ multiplex PCR, and TCRdb kept only the in-frame ones, dropping some. The data hold about 180,000 clones, with about 69% observed a single time. This clonotype originated in a male donor in good health and CMV-seronegative. The material sequenced was PBMCs. V is TRBV6-1 and J is TRBJ1-5; 9 positions agree with TRBD1. CDR3 sequence: CASTQRGQGYQPQHF. The DNA of the CDR3 is TGTGCCAGCACCCAACGGGGACAGGGATATCAGCCCCAGCATTTT.